This TCR beta chain was found in a study of blood T cell repertoires in COVID-19. Turning to the study itself: Whether acute or convalescent, the COVID-19 samples came from the United States, Italy and Spain.

Germline values: CDR1 LNHNV, CDR2 YYDKDF (reference sequence). Trimming removed 1 base at V and 8 bases at J, with 12 bases between. The CDR3 runs 14 residues. Per the original data handling: Reference gene primers were amplified, and this amplification served to estimate nucleated cell counts. Some clones are missing from TCRdb's copy, which holds only in-frame ones; the method was immunoSEQ multiplex PCR. V and J calls and clone size are as listed in that table; D and trimming were resolved from the DNA. The sample contains about 95,000 clones, 81% of which appear only once. The J gene is TRBJ2-1, the V gene TRBV15, with D possibly matching TRBD1 (5 bases). Sequencing input: peripheral blood. The sequence was collected from a man older than 75 with active or convalescent COVID-19. For the CDR3, the DNA is TGTGCCACCAGCAGAGTTGAGACAGAGGATGAGCAGTTCTTC. It encodes CATSRVETEDEQFF.